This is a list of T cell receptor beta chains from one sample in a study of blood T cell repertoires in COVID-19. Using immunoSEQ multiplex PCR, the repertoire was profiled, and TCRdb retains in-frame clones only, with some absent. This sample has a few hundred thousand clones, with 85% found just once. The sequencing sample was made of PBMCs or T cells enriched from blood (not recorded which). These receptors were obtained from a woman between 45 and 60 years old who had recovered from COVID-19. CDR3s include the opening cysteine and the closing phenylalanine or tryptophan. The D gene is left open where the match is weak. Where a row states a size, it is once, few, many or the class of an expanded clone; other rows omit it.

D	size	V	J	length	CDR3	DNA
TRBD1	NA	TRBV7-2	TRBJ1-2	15	CASSSGPGQVYGYTF	TGTGCCAGCAGCTCAGGACCCGGACAGGTCTATGGCTACACCTTC
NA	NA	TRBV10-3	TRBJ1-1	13	CASRKEEVDEAFF	TGTGCCTCCCGAAAGGAGGAGGTAGATGAAGCTTTCTTT
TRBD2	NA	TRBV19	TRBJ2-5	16	CASSTRTSGIGETQYF	TGTGCCAGTAGTACCCGGACTAGCGGGATAGGAGAGACCCAGTACTTC
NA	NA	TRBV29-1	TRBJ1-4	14	CSVAQGSTNEKLFF	TGCAGCGTTGCCCAGGGTAGCACTAATGAAAAACTGTTTTTT
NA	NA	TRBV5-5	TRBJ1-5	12	CASSFNNQPQHF	TGTGCCAGCAGTTTCAACAATCAGCCCCAGCATTTT
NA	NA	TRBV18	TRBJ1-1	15	CASFFSGQLGTEAFF	TGTGCCAGCTTCTTCAGCGGGCAGCTCGGGACTGAAGCTTTCTTT
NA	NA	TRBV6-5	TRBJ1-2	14	CASRIGGSGYGYTF	TGTGCCAGCAGGATAGGGGGTAGTGGCTATGGCTACACCTTC
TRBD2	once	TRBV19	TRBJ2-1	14	CASSWTSGSNEQFF	TGTGCCAGTAGCTGGACTAGCGGGAGTAATGAGCAGTTCTTC
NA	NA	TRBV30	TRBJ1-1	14	CAWSRDTQRTEAFF	TGTGCCTGGAGTCGGGACACCCAGCGAACTGAAGCTTTCTTT
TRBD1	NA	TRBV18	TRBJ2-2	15	CASSLRTGDTGELFF	TGTGCCAGCTCCCTTCGGACAGGAGACACCGGGGAGCTGTTTTTT
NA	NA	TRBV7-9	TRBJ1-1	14	CASSLVGDLLGAFF	TGTGCCAGCAGCTTAGTTGGGGATTTACTAGGAGCTTTCTTT
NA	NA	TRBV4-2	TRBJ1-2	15	CASSQETASNYGYTF	TGTGCCAGCAGCCAAGAGACAGCTTCTAACTATGGCTACACCTTC
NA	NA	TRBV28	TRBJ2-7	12	CASSRRVYEQYF	TGTGCCAGCAGTAGACGGGTTTACGAGCAGTACTTC
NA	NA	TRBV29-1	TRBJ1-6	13	CSVGDRNNSPLHF	TGCAGCGTTGGCGACAGGAATAATTCACCCCTCCACTTT
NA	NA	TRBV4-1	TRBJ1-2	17	CASSQDGYSAGNYGYTF	TGCGCCAGCAGCCAAGATGGTTATTCGGCAGGGAACTATGGCTACACCTTC
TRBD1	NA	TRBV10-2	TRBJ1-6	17	CASSATGPSSYNSPLHF	TGCGCCAGCAGTGCGACAGGGCCGAGCTCCTATAATTCACCCCTCCACTTT
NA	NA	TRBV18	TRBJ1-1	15	CASSPDAARDTEAFF	TGTGCCAGCTCACCCGATGCAGCGAGGGACACTGAAGCTTTCTTT
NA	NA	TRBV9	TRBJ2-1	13	CASSVAVYNEQFF	TGTGCCAGCAGCGTAGCCGTGTACAATGAGCAGTTCTTC
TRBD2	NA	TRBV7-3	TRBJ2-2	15	CASSLTMGGAGELFF	TGTGCCAGCAGCTTAACGATGGGAGGGGCCGGGGAGCTGTTTTTT
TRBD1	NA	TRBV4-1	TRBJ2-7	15	CASSQVPGTGGLQYF	TGCGCCAGCAGCCAAGTCCCCGGGACAGGCGGCTTGCAGTACTTC
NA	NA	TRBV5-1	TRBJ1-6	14	CASSSGYLDQTLHF	TGCGCCAGCAGCTCGGGGTATTTGGATCAAACCCTCCACTTT
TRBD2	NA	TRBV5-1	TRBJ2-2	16	CASSSLLAGSTGELFF	TGCGCCAGCAGTTCGCTACTAGCGGGATCGACCGGGGAGCTGTTTTTT
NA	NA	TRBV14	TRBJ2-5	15	CASSQALGGEKTQYF	TGTGCCAGCAGCCAAGCTCTGGGCGGGGAGAAGACCCAGTACTTC
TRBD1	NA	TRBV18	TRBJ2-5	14	CASSPIDREETQYF	TGTGCCAGCTCACCAATCGACAGGGAAGAGACCCAGTACTTC
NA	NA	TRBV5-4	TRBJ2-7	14	CASGGPANSYEQYF	TGTGCCAGCGGCGGCCCGGCCAACTCCTACGAGCAGTACTTC
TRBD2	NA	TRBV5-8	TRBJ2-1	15	CASSLRSGRAGEQFF	TGTGCCAGCAGTTTGCGGAGCGGGAGGGCCGGTGAGCAGTTCTTC
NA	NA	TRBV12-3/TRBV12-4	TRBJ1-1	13	CASSLRVNTEAFF	TGTGCCAGCAGTTTGCGGGTGAACACTGAAGCTTTCTTT
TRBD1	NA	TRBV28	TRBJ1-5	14	CASSRGQGNQPQHF	TGTGCCAGCAGCCGGGGACAGGGAAATCAGCCCCAGCATTTT
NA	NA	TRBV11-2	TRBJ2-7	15	CASSLDLARVGEQYF	TGTGCCAGCAGCTTAGACCTCGCCAGGGTCGGCGAGCAGTACTTC
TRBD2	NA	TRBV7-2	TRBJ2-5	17	CASSLSRTSGVGETQYF	TGTGCCAGCAGCTTATCCAGGACTAGCGGGGTGGGAGAGACCCAGTACTTC
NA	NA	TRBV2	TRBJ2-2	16	CASSESVSLYTGELFF	TGTGCCAGCAGTGAATCAGTCTCCCTCTACACCGGGGAGCTGTTTTTT
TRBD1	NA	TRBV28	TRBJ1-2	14	CASSEGQANYGYTF	TGTGCCAGCAGTGAGGGACAGGCAAACTATGGCTACACCTTC
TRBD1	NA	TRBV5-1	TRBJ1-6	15	CASSLGGTGNSPLHF	TGCGCCAGCAGCTTGGGAGGGACAGGAAATTCACCCCTCCACTTT
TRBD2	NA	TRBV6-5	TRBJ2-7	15	CASSLSGGPLIEQYF	TGTGCCAGCTCCCTTAGCGGGGGCCCTTTAATTGAGCAGTACTTC
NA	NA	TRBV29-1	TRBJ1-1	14	CSVNSRGWDTEAFF	TGCAGCGTTAATAGTAGGGGCTGGGACACTGAAGCTTTCTTT
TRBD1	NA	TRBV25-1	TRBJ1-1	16	CASSFRRGPFNTEAFF	TGTGCCAGCTCCTTCCGTAGGGGGCCTTTTAACACTGAAGCTTTCTTT
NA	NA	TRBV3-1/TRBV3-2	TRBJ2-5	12	CASSTRGETQYF	TGTGCCAGCAGCACTCGAGGAGAGACCCAGTACTTC
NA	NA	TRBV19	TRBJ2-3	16	CATLRDSWSSTDTQYF	TGTGCCACCCTACGGGACTCCTGGTCTAGCACAGATACGCAGTATTTT
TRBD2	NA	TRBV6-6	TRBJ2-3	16	CASSSQTSGRPDTQYF	TGTGCCAGCAGTTCGCAGACTAGCGGGAGGCCAGATACGCAGTATTTT
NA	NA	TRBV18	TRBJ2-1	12	CASSPTENEQFF	TGTGCCAGCTCACCGACAGAAAATGAGCAGTTCTTC
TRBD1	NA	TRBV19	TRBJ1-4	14	CASSMTGGAEKLFF	TGTGCCAGTAGTATGACAGGGGGCGCGGAAAAACTGTTTTTT
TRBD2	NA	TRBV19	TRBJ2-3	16	CASSIGGLANTDTQYF	TGTGCCAGTAGTATAGGTGGACTAGCGAACACAGATACGCAGTATTTT
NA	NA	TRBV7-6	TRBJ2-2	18	CASSFTPDRFQNTGELFF	TGTGCCAGCAGCTTTACCCCCGACAGGTTTCAGAACACCGGGGAGCTGTTTTTT
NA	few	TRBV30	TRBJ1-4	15	CAWSTPTRGKEKLFF	TGTGCCTGGAGTACCCCGACTAGGGGCAAAGAAAAACTGTTTTTT
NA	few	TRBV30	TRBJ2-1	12	CAWSGEGDEQFF	TGTGCCTGGAGTGGGGAAGGGGATGAGCAGTTCTTC
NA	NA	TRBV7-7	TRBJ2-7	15	CASSPGGAGSYEQYF	TGTGCCAGCAGCCCAGGAGGGGCAGGGTCCTACGAGCAGTACTTC
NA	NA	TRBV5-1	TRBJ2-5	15	CASSFHRELQETQYF	TGCGCCAGCAGCTTCCACAGGGAGTTACAAGAGACCCAGTACTTC
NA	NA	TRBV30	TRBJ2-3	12	CAWSVGADTQYF	TGTGCCTGGAGTGTCGGTGCAGATACGCAGTATTTT
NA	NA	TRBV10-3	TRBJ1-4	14	CAISESQANEKLFF	TGTGCCATCAGTGAGTCCCAGGCTAATGAAAAACTGTTTTTT
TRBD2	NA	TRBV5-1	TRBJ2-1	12	CASRGGNNEQFF	TGCGCCAGCAGGGGAGGGAACAATGAGCAGTTCTTC